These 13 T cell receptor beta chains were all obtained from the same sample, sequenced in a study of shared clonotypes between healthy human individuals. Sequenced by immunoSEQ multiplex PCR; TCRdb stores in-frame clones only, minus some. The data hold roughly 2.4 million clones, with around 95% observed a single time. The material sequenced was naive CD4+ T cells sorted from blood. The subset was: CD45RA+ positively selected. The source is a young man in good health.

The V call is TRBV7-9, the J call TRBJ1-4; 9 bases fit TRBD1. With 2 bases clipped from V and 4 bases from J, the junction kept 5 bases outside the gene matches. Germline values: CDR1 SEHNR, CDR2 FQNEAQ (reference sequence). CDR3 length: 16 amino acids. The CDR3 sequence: CASSLRGQGSNEKLFF. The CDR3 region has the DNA TGTGCCAGCAGCTTAAGGGGACAGGGCAGTAATGAAAAACTGTTTTTT.

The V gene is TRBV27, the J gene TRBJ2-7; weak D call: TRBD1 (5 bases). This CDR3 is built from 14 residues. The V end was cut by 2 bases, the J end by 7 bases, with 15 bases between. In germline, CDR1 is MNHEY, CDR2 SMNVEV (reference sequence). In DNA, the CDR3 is TGTGCCAGCAGTTTAAGGACACCCCTTGGGGAGCAGTACTTC. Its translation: CASSLRTPLGEQYF.

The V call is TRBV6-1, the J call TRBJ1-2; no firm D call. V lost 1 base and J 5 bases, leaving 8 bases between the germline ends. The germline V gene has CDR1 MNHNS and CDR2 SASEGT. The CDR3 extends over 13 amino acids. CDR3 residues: CASSEVYGYGYTF. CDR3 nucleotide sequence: TGTGCCAGCAGTGAAGTGTACGGTTATGGCTACACCTTC.

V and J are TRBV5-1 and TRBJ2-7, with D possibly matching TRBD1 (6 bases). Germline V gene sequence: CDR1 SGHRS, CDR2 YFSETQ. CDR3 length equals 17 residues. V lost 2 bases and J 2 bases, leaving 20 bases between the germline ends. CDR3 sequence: CASSLGAGANSPYEQYF. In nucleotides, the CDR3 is TGCGCCAGCAGCTTAGGGGCAGGGGCCAACTCCCCCTACGAGCAGTACTTC.

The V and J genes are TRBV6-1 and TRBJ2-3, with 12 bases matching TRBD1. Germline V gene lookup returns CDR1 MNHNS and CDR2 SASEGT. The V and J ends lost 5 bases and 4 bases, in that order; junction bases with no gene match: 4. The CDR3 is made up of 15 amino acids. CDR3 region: CASSTGTGGADTQYF. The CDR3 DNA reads TGTGCCAGCAGTACCGGGACAGGGGGCGCAGATACGCAGTATTTT.

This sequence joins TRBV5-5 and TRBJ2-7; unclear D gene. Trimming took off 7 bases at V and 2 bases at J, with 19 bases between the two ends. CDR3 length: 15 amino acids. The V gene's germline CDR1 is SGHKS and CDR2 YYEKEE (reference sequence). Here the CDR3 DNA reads TGTGCCAGCTCCCCCCAAGCCGGGTCGGCCTACGAGCAGTACTTC. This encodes CASSPQAGSAYEQYF.

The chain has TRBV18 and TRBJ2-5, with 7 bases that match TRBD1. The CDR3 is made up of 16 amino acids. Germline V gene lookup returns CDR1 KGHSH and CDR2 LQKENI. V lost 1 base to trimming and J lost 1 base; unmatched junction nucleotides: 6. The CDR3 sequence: CASSPRLQGSQETQYF. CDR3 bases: TGTGCCAGCTCACCACGGTTACAGGGGAGCCAAGAGACCCAGTACTTC.

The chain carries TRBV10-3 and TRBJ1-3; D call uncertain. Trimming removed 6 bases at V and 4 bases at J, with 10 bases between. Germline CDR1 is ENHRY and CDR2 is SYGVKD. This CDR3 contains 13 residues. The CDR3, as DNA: TGTGCCATCAGGGGTTTATCCGGAAACACCATATATTTT. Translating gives CAIRGLSGNTIYF.

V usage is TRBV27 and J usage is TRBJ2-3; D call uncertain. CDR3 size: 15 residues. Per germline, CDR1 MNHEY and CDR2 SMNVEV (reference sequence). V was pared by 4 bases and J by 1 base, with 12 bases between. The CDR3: CASSSSGLGTDTQYF. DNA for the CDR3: TGTGCCAGCAGTTCCTCTGGTCTGGGCACAGATACGCAGTATTTT.

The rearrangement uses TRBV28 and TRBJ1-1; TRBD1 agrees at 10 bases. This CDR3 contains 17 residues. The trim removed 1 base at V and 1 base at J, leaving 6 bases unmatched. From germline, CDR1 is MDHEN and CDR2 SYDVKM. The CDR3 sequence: CASSLLGQGVRNTEAFF. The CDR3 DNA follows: TGTGCCAGCAGTTTATTAGGACAGGGGGTACGGAACACTGAAGCTTTCTTT.

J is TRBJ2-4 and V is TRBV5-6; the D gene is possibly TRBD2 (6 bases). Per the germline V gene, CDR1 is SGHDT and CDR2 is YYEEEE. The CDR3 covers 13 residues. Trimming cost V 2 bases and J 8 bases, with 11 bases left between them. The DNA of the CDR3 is TGTGCCAGCAGCTTTACCCCGGGGGACATTCAGTACTTC. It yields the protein CASSFTPGDIQYF.

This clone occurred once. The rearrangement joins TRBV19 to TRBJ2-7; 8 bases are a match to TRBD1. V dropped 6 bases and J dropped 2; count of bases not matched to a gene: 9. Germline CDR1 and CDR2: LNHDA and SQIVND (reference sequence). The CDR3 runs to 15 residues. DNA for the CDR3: TGTGCCAGTAGATCCGCCGGGACAGGACCCTACGAGCAGTACTTC. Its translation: CASRSAGTGPYEQYF.

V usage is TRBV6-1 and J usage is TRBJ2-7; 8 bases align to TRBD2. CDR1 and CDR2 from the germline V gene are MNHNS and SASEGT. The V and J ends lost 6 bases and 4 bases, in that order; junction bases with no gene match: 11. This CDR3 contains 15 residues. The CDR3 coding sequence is TGTGCCAGCAGCCGGGGGGGACAAGACCCGTACGAGCAGTACTTC. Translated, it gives CASSRGGQDPYEQYF.